This section outlines one T cell receptor (beta chain) sequence together with its context. The specificity of this receptor is unknown. No per-base quality is available; no much larger clone lies one base away. The cohort comprised around 700 healthy bone marrow donors. At the time of sampling, all cohort members were nominally healthy, though unrecorded immune exposures were likely present. The donor was CMV seronegative and was included in the group of several hundred seronegative cohort members. A peripheral blood sample was provided by each donor, and peripheral blood mononuclear cells were used for TCR beta sequencing. The Qiagen DNeasy Blood Extraction Kit was used to extract genomic DNA from the blood cell samples. Germline trimming amounts to 4 bases on V and 5 bases on J, with 7 as the count of junction bases outside the gene matches. The CDR3 has 14 amino acids, counting the end cysteine and phenylalanine. This entry keeps only the CDR3 DNA: 42 bases, framed from base 1. CDR1 and CDR2, per the germline V gene (reference sequence), are MNHEY and SMNVEV.

This sample was taken from a study of cytomegalovirus exposure and HLA in healthy donors (dated by TCRdb to 2016 to 2017). For context, the study as a whole: An earlier analysis of fewer than 750 of the donors reported 276 Gb of sequence data and about 120 million unique TCR beta sequences obtained from about 179 million T cells. The study profiled the T cell repertoires of 500 to 800 subjects by immunosequencing and related them to cytomegalovirus serostatus. Donor age, sex, ethnicity and CMV serostatus were collected together with the repertoire data. A later analysis re-analyzed previously published TCR beta repertoires from 600 to 850 donors and added high-resolution HLA genotyping to study TCR occurrence patterns. To predict cytomegalovirus infection status, the study brought together high-throughput TCR immunosequencing, statistical association of individual TCRs with disease status, and machine learning. Every repertoire in the discovery cohort had been generated on one and the same sequencing platform. On average, over 200,000 unique TCR beta nucleotide sequences were sequenced per donor among a few hundred genotyped donors of the cohort, with 15% to 20% of those sequences being non-productive. A separate validation cohort of over 95 different subjects was used in addition to the 666-subject first cohort. Both class I and class II loci were covered by HLA typing, at four-digit resolution. The study was designed to test whether signatures of past pathogen exposure could be identified by cataloging public T cell receptors. To decide whether each TCR beta V gene segment behaved as functional or pseudogenic, an earlier analysis of some 570 of the donors relied on high-throughput TCR beta sequencing. Of the 300 to 500 genotyped donors, approximately 81% were placed in the genetic ancestry cluster associated with self-reported Caucasian donors. The number of donors typed differed by locus, with about 629-630 for A, B, C, DRB1 and DQB1, around 500 for DQA1, over 600 for DPA1, and some 440 for DPB1. Rather than drawing on any new phenotypic data, the later analysis identified candidate immune exposures from TCR beta sequences and the way those sequences occurred across donors. Roughly five DR-DQ haplotypes were handled as single units for association and clustering because linkage in the cohort was strong. Genome-wide SNP genotypes for about three fifths of the roughly 670 donors were used in a later genetic analysis, which treated that subset as a discovery cohort. Around 300 gigabases of sequencing data and approximately 85 million unique TCR sequences were included in an early release covering roughly 700 HLA-typed donors.

Findings and caveats that apply to the study as a whole: Most CMV-associated TCR beta chains appeared to be HLA-restricted in a later analysis, and the HLA associations seemed to be driven largely by CMV exposure. A later genetic analysis reported fewer N-insertions in productive TCRs among donors in an Asian-associated ancestry cluster than the roughly 700-donor mean. Some IMGT-functional V segments, including TRBV6-2 and TRBV6-3, could not be distinguished by the 87-base-pair reads and were therefore excluded. The authors suggested that the approach could potentially be generalized to other disease states and immunological phenotypes. According to a later analysis, TCR association rates differed among HLA loci, with DRB1 alleles showing the most associated TCRs and HLA-C alleles showing the fewest. Compared with equally common non-associated chains, HLA-associated TCR beta chains in a later analysis were more clonally expanded and had lower generation probabilities. Only TCR beta chains were sequenced in this cohort, and the absence of alpha or paired-chain data limited detectable features. When HLA alleles, especially DR and DQ, strongly co-occurred, TCR associations were difficult to assign to individual alleles. In a later analysis, 15,000 to 20,000 TCR beta sequences were associated with specific HLA alleles at a false discovery rate of 0.05. According to a later analysis, parvovirus B19, influenza, CMV and Epstein-Barr virus appeared linked to several top co-occurrence clusters. An association between a missense DCLRE1C variant and V-gene and J-gene trimming of TCR beta chains was found in a later genetic analysis and replicated in an independent cohort. A further reported finding was that TCR beta sequences accurately predicted the HLA-A and HLA-B alleles for most subjects in the first cohort. Correlated functional status among segregating V segments might reflect linkage disequilibrium, but an unknown experimental factor could not be ruled out. The only immune exposure information available for the cohort was CMV serostatus. A group of highly shared sequence variants was considered likely to be a technical artifact of the sequencing pipeline. Sequencing depth was assumed to be roughly uniform across donors in the presence/absence analyses, though that assumption may not hold. The classifier was reported to diagnose cytomegalovirus status with high specificity and sensitivity in both the original cohort and the validation cohort. Because counts were too low, about 15 rarely observed V segments, including chromosome 9 orphons, were left out of the earlier analysis of 500 to 750 of the donors. In an earlier analysis of over 550 of the donors, most TCR beta V segments were observed in productive rearrangements about 90% or about 30% of the time, broadly matching IMGT annotations. In vitro tests confirmed that a few of the cytomegalovirus-associated TCR beta chains recognize cytomegalovirus antigens. A total of 150 or so TCR beta chains were listed by the study as associated with cytomegalovirus. Because some donors lacked HLA typing at each locus, the association tests relied only on the typed subset. Across donors, most TCR sequences were observed very rarely, whereas some public TCRs were present in many individuals.

Libraries were prepared through the immunoSEQ multiplex PCR assay. The multiplex PCR relied on a mix of 60 forward primers for TCR Vbeta segments and 13 reverse primers for TCR Jbeta segments. The CDR3 region of rearranged TCR beta genes was amplified from genomic DNA with a multiplex PCR assay. The Illumina HiSeq System was used to sequence the amplified TCR beta libraries as 87-base-pair reads. From the authors' description of their analysis: A later analysis tallied tens of millions of unique TCR beta chains across the 660 or so repertoires, and some 12 million of those chains were shared by two or more donors. To remove PCR and sequencing errors, raw reads were error-corrected and collapsed into unique sequences using a nearest-neighbor algorithm that merged closely related sequences. Alignment of CDR3 sequences to IMGT reference sequences was used to assign V, D and J gene segments. For a sequence to be retained, a match of at least six nucleotides to both a V gene segment and a J gene segment was required. A rearrangement was called productive if the CDR3 had no stop codons and remained in frame with V and J, and every other rearrangement was called non-productive. CDR3 was defined according to IMGT convention as the region running from the second conserved V-encoded cysteine to the conserved J-encoded phenylalanine. The earlier analysis of fewer than 700 of the donors excluded sequences that lacked an unambiguous match to a single V gene segment. In an earlier analysis of around 590 of the donors, a V segment was called functional when productive rearrangements were above 56.7%, and segregating when the standard deviation between donors exceeded 5%. To diagnose cytomegalovirus status from the catalog of TCR beta chain sequences, a statistical classification framework was built. In a later analysis, TCR nucleotide sequences were compared against IMGT/GENE-DB human TR gene sequences so that V and J genes could be assigned. In a later analysis, CDR3 sequences and most-parsimonious VDJ recombination scenarios were assigned using the TCRdist pipeline. In a later analysis, every TCR beta chain was defined by the combination of its CDR3 amino acid sequence and its V-gene family, and reads without a unique V-gene family were dropped. In a later analysis, 500 to 700 highly shared, low-generation-probability nucleotide sequences were removed to address suspected cross-contamination and a sequencing artifact. In a later analysis, a clonal expansion index was calculated for each public chain from normalized within-repertoire ranks of inferred template counts. Generation probabilities in a later analysis came from a VDJ recombination model fitted to out-of-frame rearrangements, and those results were checked against IGoR. Hypergeometric tests were used in a later analysis to score TCR-TCR, TCR-HLA and TCR-CMV co-occurrence, with a repertoire-size bias correction applied to the TCR pairs. In a later analysis, false discovery rates were estimated by permuting HLA or CMV assignments 20 times. In a later analysis, co-occurring TCRs were grouped with DBSCAN, and TCRdist sequence similarity was added when clustering was performed within HLA-allele-positive subsets. For co-occurrence clustering, repertoires with fewer than 30,000 or more than 120,000 public chains were excluded, along with 5 or 6 repertoires with anomalous nucleotide sharing. What TCRdb holds here is the immuneACCESS table cut down to in-frame rearrangements. Part of the clones is not present; checked against another copy, under half of the missing clones reflect an unresolved V gene, and the others are unexplained. The V and J calls and clone size are taken from that table; D and trimming were inferred from the DNA. Recorded for this sample are more than 250,000 clones; 80% to 90% of them occurred a single time. In total, the top ten clones hold approximately 2% of the sample.

The receptor chain draws on TRBV27 and TRBJ2-7; 8 of the junction bases match TRBD2. The material sequenced was PBMCs. This receptor was taken from a woman between 18 and 30 years old in good health and CMV-seronegative. The CDR3 corresponds to CASSWRGVINEQYF. The DNA reads TGTGCCAGCAGTTGGCGGGGGGTTATCAACGAGCAGTACTTC.